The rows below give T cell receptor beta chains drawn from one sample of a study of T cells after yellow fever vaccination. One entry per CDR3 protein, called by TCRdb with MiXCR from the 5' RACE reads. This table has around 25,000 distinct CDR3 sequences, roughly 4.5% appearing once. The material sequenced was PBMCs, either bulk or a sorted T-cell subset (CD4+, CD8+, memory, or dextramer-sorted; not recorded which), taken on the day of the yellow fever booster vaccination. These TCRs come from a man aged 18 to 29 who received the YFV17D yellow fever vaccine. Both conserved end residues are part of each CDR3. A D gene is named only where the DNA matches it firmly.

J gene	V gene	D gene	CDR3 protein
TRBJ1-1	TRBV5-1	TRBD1	CASSPQGFTEAFF
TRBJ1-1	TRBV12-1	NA	CASSFATEAFF
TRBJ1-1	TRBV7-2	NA	CASSLVENTEAFF
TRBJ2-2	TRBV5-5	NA	CASSLAPGARSGELFF
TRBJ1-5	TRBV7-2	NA	CASSFGPSTQPQHF
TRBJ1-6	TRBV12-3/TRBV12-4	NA	CASSLAYAAALHF
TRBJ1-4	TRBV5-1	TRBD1	CASSAGQQNEKLFF
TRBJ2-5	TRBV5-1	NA	CASSLVPGPQETQYF
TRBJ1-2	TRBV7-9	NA	CASSFSGGGHTF
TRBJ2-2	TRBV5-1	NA	CASSLTARRATGELFF
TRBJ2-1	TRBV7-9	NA	CASSSMSLAQQFF
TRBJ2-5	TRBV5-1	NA	CASSLLGAGETQYF
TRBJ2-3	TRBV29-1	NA	CSVRVGLTDTQYF
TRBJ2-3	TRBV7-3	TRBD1	CASSIDRGTDTQYF
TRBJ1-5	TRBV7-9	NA	CASSSYEGGYSNQPQHF